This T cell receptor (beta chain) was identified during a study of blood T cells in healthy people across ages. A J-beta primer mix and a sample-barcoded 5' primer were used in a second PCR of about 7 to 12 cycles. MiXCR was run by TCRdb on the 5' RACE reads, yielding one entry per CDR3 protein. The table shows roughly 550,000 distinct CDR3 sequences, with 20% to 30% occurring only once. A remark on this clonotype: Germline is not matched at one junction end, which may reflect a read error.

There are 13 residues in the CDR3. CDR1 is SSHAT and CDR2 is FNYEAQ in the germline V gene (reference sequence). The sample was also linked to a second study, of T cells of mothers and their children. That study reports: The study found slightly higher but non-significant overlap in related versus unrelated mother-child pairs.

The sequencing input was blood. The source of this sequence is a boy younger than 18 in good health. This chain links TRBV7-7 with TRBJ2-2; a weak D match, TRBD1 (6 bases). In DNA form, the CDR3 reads TGTGCTAGCAGCATCACAGGGCCCGGGGAGCTGTTTTTT. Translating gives CASSITGPGELFF.